This T cell receptor beta chain derives from a study of T-cell memory formation after mild COVID-19 (dated by TCRdb to the early 2020s). In terms of the full investigation: TCR sequence clusters from the two donors were largely donor specific. Longitudinal TCRalpha and TCRbeta repertoire sequencing tracked T-cell clones expanding and contracting after mild COVID-19 in a couple of donors. Two young, previously healthy adult volunteers made up the cohort, one male and one female. What the study reported, not specific to this receptor: The second-wave clones that peaked on day 37 were not confirmed to be SARS-CoV-2 specific. From day 15 to 85, contracting clones showed balanced CD4/CD8 phenotypes, whereas a second wave of clones that expanded from day 15 to 37 leaned towards CD4+. The detection of some responding clones in pre-infection memory suggests that pre-existing cross-reactive memory T cells joined the SARS-CoV-2 response. The study included only a couple of mild cases, and larger cohorts that include severe cases with pre-infection samples were judged to be necessary. Contracting CD4+ clones were located mainly in the CM and EM memory subsets, whereas CD8+ clones were found to be enriched in EMRA.

CDR1 and CDR2, per the germline V gene (reference sequence), are SEHNR and FQNEAQ. V lost 0 bases and J lost 5 bases, and the count of bases not matched to a germline gene is 1. The CDR3 runs 13 amino acids, cysteine and phenylalanine included. The read is trimmed to its CDR3 DNA, 39 bases read in frame from base 1. The reads were generated on an Illumina NovaSeq 6000. cDNA libraries for TCRalpha and TCRbeta were prepared by 5'RACE using constant-segment primers, with sample barcodes and unique molecular identifiers added. RNA was extracted from every sample with Trizol reagent. Libraries were amplified in two PCR steps, with a second sample barcode and Illumina TruSeq adapters added in the second step. Sequencing of the libraries was done on an Illumina NovaSeq, producing 2 x 150 bp paired-end reads. As for how the authors treated the data: Demultiplexing of reads and collapsing into UMI-guided consensus sequences were performed with migec v1.2.7. Using mixcr v2.1.11, UMI consensuses were aligned to TRA and TRB V and J templates and then assembled into clonotypes. Clonotypes were classified as expanded or contracted when called significant by both edgeR and NoisET, with noise models trained on biological replicates. For edgeR calls, a false discovery rate-adjusted p below 0.01 and a log2 fold-change threshold of 1 were applied. As an exploratory analysis of dynamics, PCA with hierarchical clustering was applied to max-normalized trajectories of the 1000 most abundant clonotypes. Separately sequenced CD4+ and CD8+ repertoires were used to assign a CD4 or CD8 phenotype to each responding clone. TCRdb redid the processing of the public reads, applying fastp at Q25 and MiXCR, and retained in-frame beta chains. Rows are combined by CDR3 protein, so each entry shows the most common genes and DNA. Here the V and J calls rest on TCRdb's processing, not on the authors' analysis. Recorded for this sample are 410,000 or so distinct CDR3 sequences; 23% of them occurred a single time. The ten largest make up less than 15% of the sample.

With respect to this clonotype: What this receptor recognizes is not known. Base qualities are not recorded, but no much larger clone differs from it by a single base.

Ficoll-Paque density gradient centrifugation was used to isolate PBMCs. The origin of this receptor is an adult woman who had mild COVID-19 (a few samples of this study predate the infection). The sample titles of this study are shuffled in the database, so cell type and time point are left out; the donor was told from shared clones. The chain is made from TRBV7-9 and TRBJ2-7; TRBD1 aligns with 7 central bases. Sequencing was carried out using PBMCs or a T cell subset sorted from them (not recorded which). The CDR3 sequence is CASSLAGGDEQYF. The DNA sequence reads TGTGCCAGCAGCTTAGCAGGGGGCGACGAGCAGTACTTC.